The 25 T cell receptor beta chains in this list originate from one sample, sequenced in a study of T cells in localized non-small cell lung cancer. Here immunoSEQ multiplex PCR was the method, and the copy in TCRdb shows in-frame clones only, minus some. The data hold about 20,000 clones, with around 83% observed a single time. Material: peripheral blood, obtained before any cancer treatment. The source is a man aged 40 to 75 with stage I lung adenocarcinoma.

This clone was seen a few times. V usage is TRBV6-1 and J usage is TRBJ1-6; D ambiguous. Germline assignment: CDR1 MNHNS and CDR2 SASEGT. V gave up 2 bases and J gave up 10 bases, with 15 bases separating them. The CDR3 extends over 15 amino acids. This chain's CDR3 is CASSEFYLPGSPLHF. CDR3 nucleotide sequence: TGTGCCAGCAGTGAATTTTACCTTCCCGGGTCACCCCTCCACTTT.

The chain carries TRBV10-3 and TRBJ2-7; 7 bases align to TRBD2. J was trimmed by 2 bases and V by 6 bases; bases with no gene match: 4. The CDR3 extends over 13 amino acids. The germline V gene has CDR1 ENHRY and CDR2 SYGVKD. For the CDR3, the DNA is TGTGCCATCAGGGGGGGGGAGACCTACGAGCAGTACTTC. Amino acid sequence: CAIRGGETYEQYF.

The V gene is TRBV10-3, the J gene TRBJ1-1; no reliable D call. The length of the CDR3 is 15 residues. CDR1 and CDR2 from the germline V gene are ENHRY and SYGVKD. Trimming cost V 6 bases and J 2 bases, with 16 bases left between them. This CDR3 is CAIRGTEGENTEAFF. The DNA of the CDR3 is TGTGCCATCAGAGGTACCGAGGGAGAAAACACTGAAGCTTTCTTT.

This rearrangement joins TRBV30 to TRBJ1-2; D is unresolved. V gave up 4 bases and J gave up 1 base, with 7 bases separating them. Germline lookup yields CDR1 GTSNPN and CDR2 SVGIG (reference sequence). CDR3 length: 12 residues. The CDR3 bases are TGTGCCTGGAAGGCCAGTAACTATGGCTACACCTTC. Translated, it gives CAWKASNYGYTF.

This chain links TRBV7-6 with TRBJ2-7; the match to TRBD1 covers 9 bases. The CDR3 is 15 residues long. Germline CDR1 SGHVS, CDR2 FNYEAQ. The V gene end was trimmed by 5 bases and the J gene end by 1 base; junction bases not matched to a gene: 6. The CDR3 loop is CASSHTQGASYEQYF. The CDR3 nucleotides are TGTGCCAGCAGCCATACACAGGGGGCGTCCTACGAGCAGTACTTC.

The V call is TRBV28, the J call TRBJ2-7; possibly TRBD2 for D (7 bases). This CDR3 region has 18 residues. Germline V lookup: CDR1 MDHEN, CDR2 SYDVKM. Trimming pared 10 bases from V and 4 bases from J, leaving 32 bases between. This CDR3 reads CATSGWAGAQKGGYEQYF. Written as DNA, the CDR3 is TGTGCCACCTCGGGGTGGGCGGGGGCGCAGAAGGGCGGTTACGAGCAGTACTTC. Together with reference TRBV28 and TRBJ2-7, the CDR3 gives the full variable domain: DVKVTQSSRYLVKRTGEKVFLECVQDMDHENMFWYRQDPGLGLRLIYFSYDVKMKEKGDIPEGYSVSREKKERFSLILESASTNQTSMYLCATSGWAGAQKGGYEQYFGPGTRLTVT.

The chain is built from TRBV6-4 and TRBJ2-2; 9 nucleotides line up with TRBD2. V lost 3 bases, J lost 1 base, and 0 bases stayed unmatched. The V gene's germline CDR1 is MRHNA and CDR2 SNTAGT. The CDR3 contains 15 residues. CDR3 loop: CASSETSGNTGELFF. CDR3 coding DNA: TGTGCCAGCAGTGAGACTAGCGGGAACACCGGGGAGCTGTTTTTT.

The CDR3 loop is CASSRSGETQYF. The CDR3 DNA reads TGTGCCAGCAGCCGTAGCGGAGAGACCCAGTACTTC. The chain has TRBV11-2 and TRBJ2-5, with D possibly matching TRBD2 (6 bases). The CDR3 length is 12 residues. Germline CDR1 SGHAT, CDR2 FQNNGV. V dropped 5 bases and J dropped 4 bases, with 8 bases sitting between them.

This sequence joins TRBV18 and TRBJ2-2; possibly TRBD1 for D (5 bases). This CDR3 is 15 amino acids long. The germline gives CDR1 KGHSH, CDR2 LQKENI. The V end lost 0 bases, the J end lost 4 bases, and 9 bases lay between the germline ends. The CDR3 region is CASSPPGRGTGELFF. CDR3 DNA: TGTGCCAGCTCACCACCGGGGCGCGGCACCGGGGAGCTGTTTTTT.

The genes are TRBV11-2 and TRBJ2-5; the match to TRBD2 covers 9 bases. This CDR3 is built from 16 residues. The V and J ends lost 1 base and 0 bases, in that order; junction bases with no gene match: 3. Germline V gives CDR1 SGHAT, CDR2 FQNNGV. CDR3 region: CASSLGLAGYQETQYF. CDR3 sequence (DNA): TGTGCCAGCAGCTTAGGGCTAGCGGGATACCAAGAGACCCAGTACTTC.

The chain is built from TRBV5-6 and TRBJ1-5, with D possibly TRBD1 on 6 matching bases. With 0 bases removed from V and 5 bases from J, the gap between germline ends came to 9 bases. Germline assignment: CDR1 SGHDT and CDR2 YYEEEE. This CDR3 contains 14 residues. CDR3 loop: CASSLAGGDQPQHF. The CDR3 bases are TGTGCCAGCAGCTTGGCCGGGGGCGATCAGCCCCAGCATTTT.

The table lists this clone with a few counts. CDR3 residues: CASSLVGGSDTQYF. The CDR3 DNA reads TGTGCCAGCAGCTTAGTGGGGGGTTCAGATACGCAGTATTTT. This chain joins TRBV7-2 and TRBJ2-3; D may be TRBD2 (6 bases). Germline values: CDR1 SGHTA, CDR2 FQGNSA. V dropped 1 base and J dropped 4 bases, with 9 bases sitting between them. The CDR3 extends over 14 amino acids.

The CDR3 sequence: CASSIGTGGYEQYF. Here the CDR3 DNA reads TGTGCCAGTAGCATCGGGACAGGGGGCTACGAGCAGTACTTC. This chain links TRBV19 with TRBJ2-7; 11 bases are shared with TRBD1. V lost 6 bases, J lost 3 bases, and 4 bases stayed unmatched. The CDR3 has 14 amino acids. Germline CDR1 and CDR2: LNHDA and SQIVND (reference sequence).

The rearrangement joins TRBV9 to TRBJ2-1; TRBD2 matches at 11 bases. Losses at the gene ends were 4 bases for V and 4 bases for J; bases not matched to a gene: 7. The CDR3 length is 16 residues. Germline-derived CDR1 and CDR2 are SGDLS and YYNGEE. In DNA, the CDR3 is TGTGCCAGCAGCCCGCTGGCTAGCGGGGGGTACAATGAGCAGTTCTTC. Encoded protein: CASSPLASGGYNEQFF. The full variable domain, completed using reference TRBV9 and TRBJ2-1, is DSGVTQTPKHLITATGQRVTLRCSPRSGDLSVYWYQQSLDQGLQFLIQYYNGEERAKGNILERFSAQQFPDLHSELNLSSLELGDSALYFCASSPLASGGYNEQFFGPGTRLTVL.

In its sample, this clone was seen a few times. The chain uses TRBV19 and TRBJ1-4, with 7 bases identical to TRBD1. Unmatched junction bases numbered 6, after V lost 2 bases and J lost 6 bases. There are 15 residues in the CDR3. Germline V lookup: CDR1 LNHDA, CDR2 SQIVND (reference sequence). CDR3 region: CASSILSGGDEKLFF. CDR3 nucleotides: TGTGCCAGTAGTATACTGTCAGGGGGGGATGAAAAACTGTTTTTT.

This clone was detected a few times. The V gene is TRBV6-1, the J gene TRBJ1-2, with D unclear. This CDR3 region has 13 residues. V gave up 2 bases and J gave up 5 bases, with 9 bases separating them. From germline, CDR1 is MNHNS and CDR2 SASEGT. The CDR3 bases are TGTGCCAGCAGTGAATTAGGGTTATATGGCTACACCTTC. Translating it yields CASSELGLYGYTF.

The V and J genes are TRBV2 and TRBJ2-5; D is uncertain. CDR3 length: 14 residues. Germline CDR1 SNHLY, CDR2 FYNNEI. V lost 3 bases and J lost 7, with 15 bases in between. CDR3 coding DNA: TGTGCCAGCAGTGAGAGACTTCACGTAGGGACCCAGTACTTC. Translation gives CASSERLHVGTQYF.

The CDR3 region is CASSYSRGSTGELFF. The CDR3 nucleotides are TGTGCCAGCAGTTACTCCCGCGGGAGCACCGGGGAGCTGTTTTTT. This sequence joins TRBV6-6 and TRBJ2-2; 7 bases agree with TRBD2. The CDR3 is made up of 15 amino acids. V shed 0 bases and J 4 bases; nucleotides not matched to a gene: 2. Looked up from germline, CDR1 is MNHNY and CDR2 is SVGAGI (reference sequence).

The chain couples TRBV5-6 to TRBJ2-7; 8 nucleotides line up with TRBD2. The length of the CDR3 is 14 residues. V shed 4 bases, J shed 11 bases, and the junction held 14 bases outside the gene matches. CDR1 and CDR2 (germline): SGHDT, YYEEEE. Here the CDR3 reads CASSPGSGGRKKYF. CDR3 nucleotide sequence: TGTGCCAGCAGCCCTGGGAGCGGGGGCCGAAAGAAGTACTTC.

This clone was detected once. The chain combines TRBV29-1 with TRBJ1-3, with D perhaps matching TRBD1 (6 bases). CDR3 length: 14 residues. Per germline, CDR1 SQVTM and CDR2 ANQGSEA. V shed 3 bases and J shed 0 bases, with 9 bases lying between them. The CDR3 sequence is CSVDSGDSGNTIYF. The CDR3, as DNA: TGCAGCGTTGACTCAGGGGACTCTGGAAACACCATATATTTT.

The genes are TRBV27 and TRBJ2-7; D perhaps matches TRBD1 (6 bases). The CDR3 covers 13 residues. Germline CDR1 MNHEY, CDR2 SMNVEV (reference sequence). With 5 bases removed from V and 3 bases from J, the gap between germline ends came to 11 bases. As DNA, the CDR3 is TGTGCCAGCAGTCCCGGACAGAGCTACGAGCAGTACTTC. Translation: CASSPGQSYEQYF.

The chain uses TRBV27 and TRBJ2-2, with 10 bases fitting TRBD2. The CDR3 length is 17 residues. Looked up from germline, CDR1 is MNHEY and CDR2 is SMNVEV (reference sequence). Trimming at V came to 3 bases and at J to 4 bases, leaving 8 bases not matched to a gene. The CDR3 loop reads CASSFLGAGGPTGELFF. DNA of the CDR3: TGTGCCAGCAGTTTTTTGGGAGCGGGAGGGCCCACCGGGGAGCTGTTTTTT.

This clone is classed as medium-sized. The chain is built from TRBV19 and TRBJ1-1; TRBD1 might be the D (6 bases). The CDR3 runs 16 residues. Per germline, CDR1 LNHDA and CDR2 SQIVND (reference sequence). Trimming removed 8 bases at V and 0 bases at J, with 19 bases between. CDR3 DNA sequence: TGTGCCAGTGGGGGAGGAAGGGACACCCTGAACACTGAAGCTTTCTTT. Translating gives CASGGGRDTLNTEAFF.

The table lists this clone with a count of one. The CDR3 nucleotides are TGTGCCAGCAGTGGCCAGAACTATGGCTACACCTTC. Translation gives CASSGQNYGYTF. This rearrangement joins TRBV6-4 to TRBJ1-2; D unclear. V lost 4 bases, J lost 2 bases, and 5 bases lay in between. Per the germline V gene, CDR1 is MRHNA and CDR2 is SNTAGT. The CDR3 runs 12 residues.

The CDR3 DNA reads as TGTGCCAGCAGCTTAACGCAGGGGGCTGAAGCTTTCTTT. Residues: CASSLTQGAEAFF. V gene TRBV11-2 combines with J gene TRBJ1-1; 7 bases are a match to TRBD1. The CDR3 is 13 residues long. Per germline, CDR1 SGHAT and CDR2 FQNNGV. After removal of 2 bases from V and 6 bases from J, the junction contained 3 bases not matched to a gene.